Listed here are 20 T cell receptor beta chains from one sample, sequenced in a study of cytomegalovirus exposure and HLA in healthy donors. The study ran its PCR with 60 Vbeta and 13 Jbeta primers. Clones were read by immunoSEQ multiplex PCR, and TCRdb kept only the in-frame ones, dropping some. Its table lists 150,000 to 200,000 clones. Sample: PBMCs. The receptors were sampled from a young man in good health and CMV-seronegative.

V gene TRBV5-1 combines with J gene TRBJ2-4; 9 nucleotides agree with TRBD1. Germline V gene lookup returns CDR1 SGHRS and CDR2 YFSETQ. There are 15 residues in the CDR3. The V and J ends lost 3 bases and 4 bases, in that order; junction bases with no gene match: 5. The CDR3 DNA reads TGCGCCAGCAGCTCCCTTGGACAGGGGAAAAACATTCAGTACTTC. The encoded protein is CASSSLGQGKNIQYF.

CDR3 region: CASSMTVGGTF. The CDR3, as DNA: TGTGCCAGCAGCATGACAGTTGGCGGCACCTTC. The rearrangement uses TRBV7-2 and TRBJ1-2; a possible D gene is TRBD1 (5 bases). The CDR3 contains 11 residues. Trimming removed 5 bases from V and 13 bases from J, with 14 bases in between. Germline CDR1 and CDR2: SGHTA and FQGNSA. The full variable domain, in which reference TRBV7-2 and TRBJ1-2 provide the parts outside the CDR3, is GAGVSQSPSNKVTEKGKDVELRCDPISGHTALYWYRQSLGQGLEFLIYFQGNSAPDKSGLPSDRFSAERTGGSVSTLTIQRTQQEDSAVYLCASSMTVGGTFGSGTRLTVV.

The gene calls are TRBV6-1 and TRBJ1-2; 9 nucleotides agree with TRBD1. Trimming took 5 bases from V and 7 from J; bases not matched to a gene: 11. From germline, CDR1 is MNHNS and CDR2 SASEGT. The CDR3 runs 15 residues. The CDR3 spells CASSSETGGLSGYTF. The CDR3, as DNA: TGTGCCAGCAGTTCTGAGACAGGGGGACTCTCTGGCTACACCTTC.

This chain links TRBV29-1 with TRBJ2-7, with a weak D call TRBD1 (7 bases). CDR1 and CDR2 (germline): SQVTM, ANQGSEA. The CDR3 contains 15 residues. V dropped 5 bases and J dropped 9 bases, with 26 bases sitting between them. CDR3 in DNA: TGCAGCGTTACTCCGGGGGCAGGGGGATCTTTCGTGCAGTACTTC. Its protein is CSVTPGAGGSFVQYF.

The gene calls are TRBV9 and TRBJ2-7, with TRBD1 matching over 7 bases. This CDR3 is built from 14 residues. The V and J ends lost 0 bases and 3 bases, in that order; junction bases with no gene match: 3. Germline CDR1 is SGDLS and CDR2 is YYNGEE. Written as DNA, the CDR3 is TGTGCCAGCAGCGTAGGTAACAGGGGCTACGAGCAGTACTTC. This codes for CASSVGNRGYEQYF.

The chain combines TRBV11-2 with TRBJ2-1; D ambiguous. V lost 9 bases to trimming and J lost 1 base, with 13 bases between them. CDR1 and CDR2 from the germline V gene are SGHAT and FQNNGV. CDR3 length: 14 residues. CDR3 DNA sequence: TGTGCCAGTATCCCCGAACGGTCCTACAATGAGCAGTTCTTC. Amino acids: CASIPERSYNEQFF.

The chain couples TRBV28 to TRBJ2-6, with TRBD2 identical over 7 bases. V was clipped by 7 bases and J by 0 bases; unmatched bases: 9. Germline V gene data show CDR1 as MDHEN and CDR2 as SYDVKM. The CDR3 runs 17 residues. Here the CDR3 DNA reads TGTGCCAGCACCCTCCAGCGGGGACCCTCTGGGGCCAACGTCCTGACTTTC. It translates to CASTLQRGPSGANVLTF.

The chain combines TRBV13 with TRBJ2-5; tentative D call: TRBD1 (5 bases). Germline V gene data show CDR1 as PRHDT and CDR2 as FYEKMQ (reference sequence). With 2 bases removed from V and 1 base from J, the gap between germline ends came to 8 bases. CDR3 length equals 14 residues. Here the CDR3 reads CASSLRQSQETQYF. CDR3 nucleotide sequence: TGTGCCAGCAGCTTAAGACAGAGCCAAGAGACCCAGTACTTC.

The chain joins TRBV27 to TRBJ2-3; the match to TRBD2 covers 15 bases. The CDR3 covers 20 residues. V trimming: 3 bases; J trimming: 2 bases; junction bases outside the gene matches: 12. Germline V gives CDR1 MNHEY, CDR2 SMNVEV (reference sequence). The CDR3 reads CASSFRTSGRALSDTDTQYF. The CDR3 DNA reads TGTGCCAGCAGTTTCCGGACTAGCGGGAGGGCCCTCTCAGACACAGATACGCAGTATTTT.

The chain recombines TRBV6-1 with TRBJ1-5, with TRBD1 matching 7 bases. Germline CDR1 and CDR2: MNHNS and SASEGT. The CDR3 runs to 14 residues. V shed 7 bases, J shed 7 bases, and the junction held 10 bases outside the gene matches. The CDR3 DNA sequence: TGTGCCAGCACCCTAGGACAGGATGGGCAGCCCCAGCATTTT. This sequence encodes CASTLGQDGQPQHF.

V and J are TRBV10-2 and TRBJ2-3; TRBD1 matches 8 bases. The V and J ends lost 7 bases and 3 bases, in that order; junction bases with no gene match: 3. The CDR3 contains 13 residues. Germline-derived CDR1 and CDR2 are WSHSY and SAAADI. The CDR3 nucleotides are TGCGCCAGCAAGGGACAGGATACAGATACGCAGTATTTT. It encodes CASKGQDTDTQYF.

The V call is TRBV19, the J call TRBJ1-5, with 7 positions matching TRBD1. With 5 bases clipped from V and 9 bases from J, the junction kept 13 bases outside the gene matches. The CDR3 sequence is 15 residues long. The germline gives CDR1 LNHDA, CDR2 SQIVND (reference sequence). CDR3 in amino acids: CASSDRDRAYGPQHF. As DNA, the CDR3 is TGTGCCAGTAGTGACCGGGACAGAGCCTACGGGCCCCAGCATTTT.

The CDR3 coding sequence is TGCGCCAGCAACACCGGGACAGGGACTATCTATGAGCAGTTCTTC. Translating it yields CASNTGTGTIYEQFF. This rearrangement joins TRBV5-1 to TRBJ2-1; 9 bases agree with TRBD1. This CDR3 spans 15 amino acids. CDR1 and CDR2 (germline): SGHRS, YFSETQ. V gave up 6 bases and J gave up 8 bases; unmatched junction bases: 12.

The CDR3 spells CASSYSPPGTYEQYF. CDR3 sequence (DNA): TGTGCCAGCAGTTACTCCCCGCCAGGCACCTACGAGCAGTACTTC. The gene calls are TRBV6-5 and TRBJ2-7; D is undetermined. The CDR3 is made up of 15 amino acids. Germline V gene sequence: CDR1 MNHEY, CDR2 SVGAGI. The V and J ends lost 0 bases and 2 bases respectively, with 11 bases between them.

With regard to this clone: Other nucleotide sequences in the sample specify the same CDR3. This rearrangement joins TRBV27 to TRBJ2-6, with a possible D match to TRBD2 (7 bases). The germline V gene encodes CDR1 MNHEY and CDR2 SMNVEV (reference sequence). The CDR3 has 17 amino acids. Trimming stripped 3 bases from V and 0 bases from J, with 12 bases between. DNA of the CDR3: TGTGCCAGCAGTTTTGGCGGGGGCCCCTCTGGGGCCAACGTCCTGACTTTC. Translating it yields CASSFGGGPSGANVLTF. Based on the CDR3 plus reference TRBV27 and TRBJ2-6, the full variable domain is EAQVTQNPRYLITVTGKKLTVTCSQNMNHEYMSWYRQDPGLGLRQIYYSMNVEVTDKGDVPEGYKVSRKEKRNFPLILESPSPNQTSLYFCASSFGGGPSGANVLTFGAGSRLTVL.

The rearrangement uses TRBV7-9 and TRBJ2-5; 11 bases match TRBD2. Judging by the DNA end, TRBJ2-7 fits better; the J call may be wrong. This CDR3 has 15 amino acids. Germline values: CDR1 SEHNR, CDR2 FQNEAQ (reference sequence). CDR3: CASSLRTSGSYEQYF. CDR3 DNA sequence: TGTGCCAGCAGCCTTCGGACTAGCGGGTCCTACGAGCAGTACTTC.

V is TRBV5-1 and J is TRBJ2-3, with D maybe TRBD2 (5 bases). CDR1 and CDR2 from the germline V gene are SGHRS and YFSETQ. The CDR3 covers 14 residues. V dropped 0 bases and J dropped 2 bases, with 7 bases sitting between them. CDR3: CASSLVRDTDTQYF. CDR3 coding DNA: TGCGCCAGCAGCTTGGTACGGGACACAGATACGCAGTATTTT.

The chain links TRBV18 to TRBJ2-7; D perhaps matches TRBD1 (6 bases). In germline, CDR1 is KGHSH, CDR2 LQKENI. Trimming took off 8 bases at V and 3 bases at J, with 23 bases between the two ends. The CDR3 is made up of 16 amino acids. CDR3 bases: TGTGCCAGCAGGGACAACTACACTTTGGCCTTCTACGAGCAGTACTTC. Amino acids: CASRDNYTLAFYEQYF.

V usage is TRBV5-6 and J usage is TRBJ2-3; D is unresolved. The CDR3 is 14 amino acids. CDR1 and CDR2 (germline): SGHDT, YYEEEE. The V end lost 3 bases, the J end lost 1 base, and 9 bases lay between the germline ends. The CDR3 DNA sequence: TGTGCCAGCAGCTCTTCTCCGGGCACAGATACGCAGTATTTT. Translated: CASSSSPGTDTQYF.

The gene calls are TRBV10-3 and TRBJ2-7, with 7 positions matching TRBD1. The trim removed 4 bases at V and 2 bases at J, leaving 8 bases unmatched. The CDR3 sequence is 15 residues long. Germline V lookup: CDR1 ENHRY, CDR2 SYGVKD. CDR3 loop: CAISAVTGLTYEQYF. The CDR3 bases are TGTGCCATCAGTGCCGTGACAGGGCTAACCTACGAGCAGTACTTC.